This T cell receptor (beta chain) stems from a study of blood T cell repertoires in COVID-19. Study at large: The cDNA or gDNA used as material had been derived from T cells, B-cell-depleted T cells, or PBMCs.

Germline loops: CDR1 SGHVS, CDR2 FNYEAQ. The V gene lost 1 base and the J gene lost 0 bases, with 7 bases spanning the gap. This CDR3 is 15 amino acids long. Method: immunoSEQ multiplex PCR; TCRdb's copy keeps in-frame clones and lacks some. The sample yields some 250,000 clones, approximately 83% seen once. Recovered participants had two consecutive negative NP/OP PCR tests, healthcare professional clearance, or symptom resolution. The genes are TRBV7-6 and TRBJ1-3, with D unresolved. The sequence was collected from a woman aged 45-65 years who had recovered from COVID-19. The sample comprised PBMCs or T cells enriched from blood (not recorded which). The chain's CDR3 is CASSLGGASGNTIYF. CDR3 DNA: TGTGCCAGCAGCTTAGGGGGAGCCTCTGGAAACACCATATATTTT.